This record covers a single T cell receptor (beta chain). Its antigen has not been determined. Base qualities were left out, and no much larger clone turns up one base away. The data were obtained in a study of tumor and adjacent non-tumor tissue in lung cancer (dated by TCRdb to between 2017 and 2018). Regarding the study in general: Of the cohort, over 9 patients had adenocarcinoma, 2 had squamous cell carcinoma and 1 had small cell lung cancer. Among the roughly 15 patients, ages ranged from roughly 30 to 85 years, some ten were men and 5 were women, and disease was TNM stage I to III. A total of fewer than 150 million productive TCRbeta reads were generated by sequencing, corresponding to an average of about 4 million reads per sample. Using bulk TCRbeta repertoires from under 18 lung cancer patients, the study set lung tumor tissue side by side with matched distant non-tumor lung tissue. Around 31 paired specimens, one tumor and one normal lung sample per patient, were profiled by TCRbeta CDR3 sequencing.

The paper as a whole reports these results and caveats: Tumor tissue showed significantly greater TCR diversity (inverse Simpson) than normal lung tissue (about 400 vs 150, P = 0.0075, Mann-Whitney U test). TCR diversity was significantly higher in younger patients, and higher tumor TCR diversity was associated with shorter overall and disease-free survival. Only approximately 14 patients were included in the cohort, and the need for larger samples and more detailed clinical data was noted by the authors. Peripheral blood was not sequenced, so blood TCRbeta repertoires in these lung cancer patients were not examined. The methods do not name the sequencing platform or mention unique molecular identifiers. The top 100 clones made up a significantly larger cumulative share of the repertoire in normal lung than in tumor tissue.

The library was prepared using multiplex PCR. This sample was sequenced with an Illumina HiSeq 2500. TCRbeta libraries were constructed through three rounds of nested PCR with primers (Table S4) according to protocols adapted from ARM-PCR. Before sequencing, PCR products of 200-500 bp were cut from the gel and purified using the QIAquick gel extraction kit. The paper's processing steps were these. Reads were cleaned with Trimmomatic, merged with FLASH into complete CDR3 sequences, and assigned to V(D)J germline segments with MiTCR. VDJtools was used to compute clonal diversity as the inverse Simpson's index. A read counted as productive if the sequence was in-frame and lacked a premature stop codon. TCRdb reprocessed the public reads (quality trimming at Q25 with fastp, clone calling with MiXCR) and kept in-frame beta chains. Duplicate CDR3 protein sequences are folded into a single record with the most common DNA and genes. TCRdb's processing, not the authors' own work, is the source of the V and J calls. In all, the sample holds 75,000 to 80,000 distinct CDR3 sequences, and roughly 80% of those were seen once. In total, the top ten clones hold less than 15% of the sample.

RNA was isolated from bulk, unsorted tissue, and RNA quality was assessed with a NanoDrop ND-1000 and an Agilent 2100. Newly diagnosed lung cancer patients without prior chemotherapy who had been admitted for thoracic surgery in China between August and November 2014 were enrolled as donors. Anyone who had undergone radiotherapy or chemotherapy before, or who had another cancer at the same time, was left out of the study. Pieces of surgical tissue measuring roughly 1-2.3 cm3 were kept in RNAlater solution and stored at -80 degrees C until use. The V and J ends are trimmed by 6 bases and 7 bases, leaving 18 bases between them. CDR1 and CDR2, looked up from the germline V gene (reference sequence), are DFQATT and SNEGSKA. The CDR3 numbers 13 residues from cysteine through phenylalanine. Only CDR3 DNA remains: 39 bases, in frame from the first base.

This receptor was taken from a woman in her forties or fifties with non-small cell lung cancer. The chain employs TRBV20-1 and TRBJ1-1; no confident D gene assignment can be made. Source material: lung tumor tissue. The DNA reads TGCAGTGCATGGGAGGACGGGAAGAGTGAAGCTTTCTTT. Its protein product is CSAWEDGKSEAFF.